Following are 7 T cell receptor beta chains from one sample sequenced in a study of T and B cells in COVID-19 patients. BIOMED2 TRB-A/B primer pools were used in multiplex TRB PCR. One entry per CDR3 protein, called by TCRdb with MiXCR from the multiplex PCR reads. The sample records around 28,000 distinct CDR3 sequences, approximately 29% being singletons. TRB was amplified from roughly 250-500 ng of blood genomic DNA. What was sequenced was blood. All receptors come from a human donor who had recovered from COVID-19.

Sample share makes this clonotype medium-sized. The rearrangement joins TRBV19 to TRBJ2-7, with D hard to call. Trimming took 6 bases from V and 4 from J, leaving 16 bases between them. The CDR3 spans 14 residues. CDR1 is LNHDA, CDR2 SQIVND, per germline (reference sequence). CDR3 nucleotide sequence: TGTGCCAGTAGCCCAACTCCGAACCATTACGAGCAGTACTTC. Its translation is CASSPTPNHYEQYF.

This clonotype was counted many times. The rearrangement uses TRBV5-4 and TRBJ2-5; no definite D call. The length of the CDR3 is 14 residues. V was trimmed by 0 bases and J by 5 bases, leaving 11 bases between them. Per germline, CDR1 SGHNT and CDR2 YYREEE (reference sequence). CDR3 sequence: CASSLAGMGETQYF. CDR3 nucleotide sequence: TGTGCCAGCAGCTTGGCTGGGATGGGGGAGACCCAGTACTTC.

The chain employs TRBV7-9 and TRBJ1-1, with a tentative D call TRBD1 (6 bases). Germline CDR1 is SEHNR and CDR2 is FQNEAQ (reference sequence). Deletions cut 3 bases from V and 2 bases from J, with 10 bases between. The CDR3 contains 14 residues. The CDR3 reads CASSFPTGNTEAFF. CDR3 bases: TGTGCCAGCAGCTTCCCGACAGGAAACACTGAAGCTTTCTTT.

V is TRBV19 and J is TRBJ2-2, with D maybe TRBD2 (6 bases). CDR3 length: 15 residues. V was pared by 1 base and J by 1 base, with 7 bases between. Germline V lookup: CDR1 LNHDA, CDR2 SQIVND (reference sequence). As DNA, the CDR3 is TGTGCCAGTAGTATAGGCGGGGTGAACACCGGGGAGCTGTTTTTT. It is translated as CASSIGGVNTGELFF.

This clonotype rates as medium-sized. The chain combines TRBV6-5 with TRBJ2-7, with TRBD2 matching 8 bases. Unmatched junction bases numbered 10, after V lost 2 bases and J lost 7 bases. The length of the CDR3 is 15 residues. Germline CDR1 and CDR2: MNHEY and SVGAGI. The CDR3 bases are TGTGCCAGCAGTTACAGTCGAGCGGGAGTGGGTGAGCAGTACTTC. Translating gives CASSYSRAGVGEQYF.

The genes are TRBV12-3 or TRBV12-4 and TRBJ2-5; D is ambiguous. This CDR3 is built from 14 residues. V was shortened by 8 bases and J by 1 base, with 14 bases between the two germline ends. In DNA, the CDR3 is TGTGCCAGCGGTTCGTCCTCCCTCCAAGAGACCCAGTACTTC. This codes for CASGSSSLQETQYF.

This rearrangement joins TRBV4-3 to TRBJ2-2; D is undetermined. The CDR3 is 14 residues long. V lost 1 base and J 5 bases, leaving 8 bases between the germline ends. Germline loops: CDR1 LGHNA, CDR2 YSLEER. DNA for the CDR3: TGCGCCAGCAGCCAAGCCCCAGCGACCGGGGAGCTGTTTTTT. It encodes CASSQAPATGELFF.